This T cell receptor beta chain was found in a study of early T cells in non-severe SARS-CoV-2 infection. Whole-study context: The chains were unpaired, and the sequenced material was bulk RNA from unsorted whole blood.

At least ten counts were recorded for this clonotype. Its antigen is not known. Study outcomes and limitations: Matches to VDJdb favored anti-spike CD8 responses and missed private and CD4 specificities.

The V gene lost 6 bases and the J gene lost 6 bases, with 15 bases spanning the gap. The CDR3 length is 13 residues. Germline assignment: CDR1 SQVTM and CDR2 ANQGSEA. cDNA molecules, individually, were tagged with unique molecular identifiers. TCRdb re-called the 5' RACE reads with MiXCR, one entry per CDR3 protein. The table includes 20,000 to 25,000 distinct CDR3 sequences, 4% detected once. The TCR was taken from an adult who was a healthcare worker with PCR-confirmed SARS-CoV-2 infection or an uninfected control (not recorded which). The gene calls are TRBV29-1 and TRBJ2-1; TRBD1 might be the D (6 bases). Sequenced input: whole blood. DNA of the CDR3: TGCAGCGTCAGACAGGTAGCCTTCAATGAGCAGTTCTTC. Encoded protein: CSVRQVAFNEQFF.